The present TCR beta chain was sequenced within a study of patients and donors after allogeneic stem cell transplantation. TCRdb analysed the RT-PCR reads with MiXCR anew, one entry per CDR3 protein. Of about a million distinct CDR3 sequences listed, roughly 18% are singletons. V lost 5 bases, J lost 7 bases, and 27 bases lay in between. Germline-derived CDR1 and CDR2 are GTSNPN and SVGIG (reference sequence). This CDR3 contains 17 residues. Material: blood, either unsorted or a sorted T cell fraction (not recorded which). The sequence was collected from a human donor who was either an allogeneic HSCT recipient or a stem cell or donor lymphocyte infusion donor (not recorded which). It is not recorded whose cells these are; they may come from a transplant donor. V is TRBV30 and J is TRBJ2-1, with D perhaps assigned TRBD1 or TRBD2 (5 bases each). The CDR3 reads CAWLGDPMGREKNEQFF. As DNA, the CDR3 is TGTGCCTGGCTCGGGGACCCTATGGGCAGGGAGAAGAATGAGCAGTTCTTC.